Included here is one T cell receptor (beta chain) sequence, with context. This clone may be a read error of a much larger clone one base away. Diagnostic assessment was based on clinical symptoms, serum thyroxine and TRAb, thyroid ultrasound and orbital computed tomography. From germline, CDR1 is ENHRY and CDR2 SYGVKD. CDR3 length equals 16 residues. These data are taken from a study of T cells in Graves' hyperthyroidism and ophthalmopathy. Study information: Staff took peripheral blood when the initial diagnosis was made, before any treatment began.

TCR beta CDR3 region amplification was performed from RNA transcripts. During a first-round RT-PCR of the TCR CDR3, the HTBI primer set was used. TCRdb processed the multiplex PCR reads anew with MiXCR; each CDR3 protein has one entry. The data contain approximately 370,000 distinct CDR3 sequences, 15% to 20% of them singletons. The chain employs TRBV10-3 and TRBJ1-1, with a weak D call TRBD1 (5 bases). This clonotype was obtained from a woman in her 30s with Graves' hyperthyroidism that later progressed to Graves' ophthalmopathy. Sequencing used blood. CDR3: CVISERGLPMNTEAFF. As DNA, the CDR3 is TGTGTCATCAGTGAGCGGGGACTACCCATGAACACTGAAGCTTTCTTT.